The source of this TCR beta chain is a study of CD8+ T cells in alopecia areata. As for the study in general: Once tofacitinib had been taken for 6 to 18 months, 6 months off drug followed.

V was clipped by 1 base and J by 4 bases, with 11 bases between them. Germline values: CDR1 GTSNPN, CDR2 SVGIG (reference sequence). This CDR3 contains 13 residues. Study results and limitations: Scalp specimens additionally yield sequences from normal skin's resident alphabeta T cells. More clonal than normal scalp was lesional scalp, particularly alopecia totalis/universalis.

Treatment indicated: oral pan-JAK inhibitor, 5-10 mg twice daily. The investigators collected lesional scalp punch biopsies and peripheral blood from alopecia areata patients. This clone was detected a few times. The antigen is not known. Following extraction, RNA underwent reverse transcription to cDNA, which served as the sequencing template. Generated by immunoSEQ multiplex PCR, the TCRdb table keeps only in-frame clones and is missing some. The sample lists approximately 300,000 clones, 55% to 70% occurring once. This material consisted of CD4+ T cells sorted from blood, taken at week 24, from a patient treated with tofacitinib. This TCR was recovered from a human donor with alopecia areata. The chain uses TRBV30 and TRBJ2-7; the D call may be TRBD1 or TRBD2 (6 bases each). CDR3 protein: CAWSGGGGYEQYF. The CDR3 DNA sequence: TGTGCCTGGAGTGGAGGGGGAGGTTACGAGCAGTACTTC.